The 28 T cell receptor beta chains below were found in one sample sequenced in a study of T-cell reconstitution after alpha-beta-depleted transplantation in children (dated by TCRdb to between 2015 and 2016). The meaning of the sample's treatment or condition label: allogeneic hematopoietic cell transplantation with graft depleted of TCRalphabeta T cells and CD19 B cells. The library came from PCR. Reads for this sample came from an Illumina HiSeq 2500. TCR libraries were prepared with molecular barcoding, using unique molecular identifiers to normalize TCRbeta repertoire quantification. TCRdb took the public reads, trimmed them with fastp at Q25, ran MiXCR for clone calling and kept in-frame beta chains. Records with the same CDR3 protein are collapsed into one entry carrying the most frequent genes and DNA. Across this sample there are 400,000 to 550,000 distinct CDR3 sequences, with over 9.5% seen only once. About 2.1% of the sample is taken by the ten largest.

This specimen consisted of PBMCs, obtained before TCRalphabeta/CD19-depleted stem cell transplant. Source of these receptors: a child aged 2-9 years with inherited bone marrow failure, due to receive a stem cell transplant.

The table lists this clonotype with many counts. The chain couples TRBV30 to TRBJ2-5; D is ambiguous. V lost 1 base and J lost 2, with 8 bases in between. Germline V gene data show CDR1 as GTSNPN and CDR2 as SVGIG (reference sequence). The CDR3 contains 13 residues. CDR3 sequence: CAWSGALQETQYF. The CDR3 DNA follows: TGTGCCTGGAGTGGGGCACTACAAGAGACCCAGTACTTC.

Concerning this clonotype itself: A read error is possible here, since a much larger clone lies one base away. CDR3 amino acids: CCALRSGRGTDTQYF. In DNA form, the CDR3 reads TGCTGTGCTCTTCGCTCCGGGAGGGGTACAGATACGCAGTATTTT. V and J are TRBV20-1 and TRBJ2-3; TRBD2 matches 8 bases. The CDR3 sequence is 15 residues long. CDR1 is DFQATT and CDR2 is SNEGSKA in the germline V gene (reference sequence).

This clonotype appeared many times. This rearrangement joins TRBV15 to TRBJ2-3; D gene ambiguous. The germline V gene encodes CDR1 LNHNV and CDR2 YYDKDF (reference sequence). V was cut by 0 bases and J by 2 bases, with 0 bases left in between. The CDR3 extends over 12 amino acids. The CDR3 here is CATSRDTDTQYF. The CDR3 bases are TGTGCCACCAGCAGAGACACAGATACGCAGTATTTT. Combining the CDR3 with reference TRBV15 and TRBJ2-3 gives the whole variable domain DAMVIQNPRYQVTQFGKPVTLSCSQTLNHNVMYWYQQKSSQAPKLLFHYYDKDFNNEADTPDNFQSRRPNTSFCFLDIRSPGLGDTAMYLCATSRDTDTQYFGPGTRLTVL.

This clonotype was seen at least ten times. CDR3 amino acids: CASSPRDYNFNNEQFF. CDR3 bases: TGTGCCAGCAGTCCTAGGGACTACAACTTTAACAATGAGCAGTTCTTC. The chain couples TRBV12-3 or TRBV12-4 to TRBJ2-1, with 7 bases lining up with TRBD2. V shed 5 bases and J 5 bases; nucleotides not matched to a gene: 12. The CDR3 has 16 amino acids.

This clonotype has a count of ten or more. The chain links TRBV28 to TRBJ2-7, with D perhaps TRBD1 (6 bases). The CDR3 loop spans 15 amino acids. Germline-derived CDR1 and CDR2 are MDHEN and SYDVKM. Trimming cost V 6 bases and J 1 base, with 16 bases left between them. CDR3 in amino acids: CASRLTGLQSYEQYF. CDR3 nucleotide sequence: TGTGCCAGCAGACTAACAGGGTTACAATCCTACGAGCAGTACTTC.

This clonotype was picked up a small number of times. The rearrangement uses TRBV5-6 and TRBJ2-4, with TRBD1 identical over 7 bases. CDR3 length: 16 amino acids. The germline gives CDR1 SGHDT, CDR2 YYEEEE. V shed 4 bases, J shed 2 bases, and the junction held 9 bases outside the gene matches. The CDR3 nucleotides are TGTGCCAGCAGCCTAATTACAGGGGCGTCCAAAAACATTCAGTACTTC. Protein product: CASSLITGASKNIQYF.

This clonotype came up many times. CDR3 region: CSVETRGRGYGYTF. CDR3 coding DNA: TGCAGCGTTGAAACAAGGGGGCGCGGCTATGGCTACACCTTC. J is TRBJ1-2 and V is TRBV29-1; 7 nucleotides agree with TRBD1. Germline lookup yields CDR1 SQVTM and CDR2 ANQGSEA. The trim removed 2 bases at V and 4 bases at J, leaving 7 bases unmatched. This CDR3 has 14 amino acids.

This clonotype has at least ten counts. The chain combines TRBV14 with TRBJ2-1; D may be TRBD1 (7 bases). The V end lost 3 bases, the J end lost 8 bases, and 17 bases lay between the germline ends. There are 15 residues in the CDR3. From germline, CDR1 is SGHDN and CDR2 FVKESK. The DNA of the CDR3 is TGTGCCAGCAGCCATCCTCAGGGGGGATCGGATGAGCAGTTCTTC. Its translation: CASSHPQGGSDEQFF.

This clonotype has at least ten counts. V is TRBV5-6 and J is TRBJ2-1; D possibly uses TRBD1 or TRBD2 (5 bases each). The CDR3 is made up of 13 amino acids. Germline V gives CDR1 SGHDT, CDR2 YYEEEE. V lost 1 base to trimming and J lost 12 bases, with 14 bases between them. The CDR3 DNA reads TGTGCCAGCAGCTTGCAGGGTACGGGGCGGCAGTTCTTC. This gives the protein CASSLQGTGRQFF.

This clonotype was seen ten or more times. V usage is TRBV5-1 and J usage is TRBJ2-7; a possible D gene is TRBD2 (6 bases). The CDR3 is made up of 14 amino acids. CDR1 and CDR2 (germline): SGHRS, YFSETQ. Trimming cost V 0 bases and J 4 bases, with 11 bases left between them. This chain's CDR3 is CASSLAGRLYEQYF. DNA of the CDR3: TGCGCCAGCAGCTTGGCTGGGAGGTTGTACGAGCAGTACTTC. The whole variable domain, filled in from reference TRBV5-1 and TRBJ2-7, reads KAGVTQTPRYLIKTRGQQVTLSCSPISGHRSVSWYQQTPGQGLQFLFEYFSETQRNKGNFPGRFSGRQFSNSRSEMNVSTLELGDSALYLCASSLAGRLYEQYFGPGTRLTVT.

This clonotype was observed at least ten times. This rearrangement joins TRBV9 to TRBJ1-1, with TRBD1 as a possible D gene (5 bases). V was pared by 0 bases and J by 3 bases, with 12 bases between. CDR1 is SGDLS, CDR2 YYNGEE, per germline. The CDR3 length is 15 residues. The CDR3 DNA is TGTGCCAGCAGCGTAGACCGGGGACGGTACACTGAAGCTTTCTTT. This sequence encodes CASSVDRGRYTEAFF.

In its sample, this clonotype was seen many times. The chain recombines TRBV12-3 or TRBV12-4 with TRBJ2-2, with 8 bases lining up with TRBD2. V shed 4 bases and J 6 bases; nucleotides not matched to a gene: 4. The CDR3 has 14 residues. The DNA for the CDR3 is TGTGCCAGCAGTTCTCAGGGACTAGCCGGGGAGCTGTTTTTT. This sequence encodes CASSSQGLAGELFF.

Many counts were recorded for this clonotype. The chain employs TRBV15 and TRBJ2-7; D may be TRBD2 (5 bases). From germline, CDR1 is LNHNV and CDR2 YYDKDF (reference sequence). Trimming took 4 bases from V and 3 from J, leaving 22 bases between them. The CDR3 sequence is 17 residues long. CDR3 region: CATSTNSGSRFIYEQYF. DNA of the CDR3: TGTGCCACCAGCACTAACTCGGGGAGCCGATTCATCTACGAGCAGTACTTC.

In its sample, this clonotype was seen many times. The chain employs TRBV24-1 and TRBJ2-7; the D gene could be TRBD1 or TRBD2 (5 bases each). Germline CDR1 and CDR2: KGHDR and SFDVKD. The CDR3 runs to 16 residues. V gave up 4 bases and J gave up 0 bases, with 15 bases separating them. This chain's CDR3 is CATSEPGASFSYEQYF. CDR3 DNA sequence: TGTGCCACCAGTGAGCCCGGGGCCTCATTCTCCTACGAGCAGTACTTC.

This clonotype was seen at least ten times. The rearrangement links TRBV28 to TRBJ2-1; the match to TRBD2 covers 10 bases. This CDR3 is built from 15 residues. Germline CDR1 is MDHEN and CDR2 is SYDVKM. With 0 bases clipped from V and 7 bases from J, the junction kept 3 bases outside the gene matches. The CDR3 loop is CASSLWRAGGNEQFF. In DNA form, the CDR3 reads TGTGCCAGCAGTTTATGGAGAGCGGGAGGGAATGAGCAGTTCTTC.

For this clonotype: This may be a read error: a much more frequent sequence differs by one nucleotide. The V and J genes are TRBV4-3 and TRBJ1-4, with 9 bases lining up with TRBD1. Germline assignment: CDR1 LGHNA and CDR2 YSLEER. The CDR3 runs to 17 residues. Trimming at V came to 1 base and at J to 4 bases, leaving 7 bases not matched to a gene. CDR3 loop: CASSQGTGASSNEKLFF. The DNA for the CDR3 is TGCGCCAGCAGCCAAGGGACAGGGGCATCAAGTAATGAAAAACTGTTTTTT.

The chain is built from TRBV6-2 or TRBV6-3 and TRBJ2-7; 7 nucleotides match TRBD2. With 7 bases clipped from V and 1 base from J, the junction kept 10 bases outside the gene matches. Per germline, CDR1 MNHEY and CDR2 SVGEGT. This CDR3 is built from 15 residues. The CDR3 here is CASTKGRGRSYEQYF. The DNA for the CDR3 is TGTGCCAGCACCAAGGGGAGGGGACGGTCCTACGAGCAGTACTTC.

This clonotype was seen repeatedly, ten times or more. The chain links TRBV6-5 to TRBJ1-2; D gene uncertain. The CDR3 runs 14 residues. Trimming left V 4 bases short and J 6 bases short, with 15 bases between. The V gene's germline CDR1 is MNHEY and CDR2 SVGAGI. For the CDR3, the DNA is TGTGCCAGCAGTTCGAGGGCTGCACAACATGGCTACACCTTC. Translated: CASSSRAAQHGYTF.

Comment on this clonotype: A read error may explain this, as a much larger clone is one base away. V and J are TRBV12-3 or TRBV12-4 and TRBJ2-7, with no clear D. Between the trimmed V and J ends, which lost 1 base and 3 bases, there was a span of 7 bases. CDR3 length: 13 amino acids. CDR3 nucleotides: TGTGCCAGCAGTTTAGACCGCCTCTACGAGCAGTACTTC. This codes for CASSLDRLYEQYF.

V usage is TRBV4-3 and J usage is TRBJ1-1; D not resolved. Germline loops: CDR1 LGHNA, CDR2 YSLEER. Trimming stripped 0 bases from V and 1 base from J, with 9 bases between. The CDR3 is 15 amino acids. CDR3 region: CASSQDLRGNTEAFF. The CDR3 coding sequence is TGCGCCAGCAGCCAAGATCTTCGGGGGAACACTGAAGCTTTCTTT.

The V gene is TRBV7-9, the J gene TRBJ1-2; no reliable D call. This CDR3 has 11 amino acids. Trimming shortened V by 7 bases and J by 4 bases, and 7 bases separated the two germline ends. Germline CDR1 is SEHNR and CDR2 is FQNEAQ (reference sequence). The CDR3 nucleotides are TGTGCCAGCAACGTTGGCTATGGCTACACCTTC. Its protein product is CASNVGYGYTF.

This clonotype was picked up many times. The rearrangement uses TRBV7-2 and TRBJ2-2; D may be TRBD1 or TRBD2 (5 bases each). The CDR3 contains 14 residues. The V and J ends lost 3 bases and 6 bases respectively, with 11 bases between them. CDR1 SGHTA and CDR2 FQGNSA come from the germline V gene. The CDR3 DNA follows: TGTGCCAGCAGCTTTGGGGGAGTGGCCGGGGAGCTGTTTTTT. This encodes CASSFGGVAGELFF.

This clonotype showed up many times. The rearrangement joins TRBV7-2 to TRBJ2-2; 7 nucleotides line up with TRBD2. Trimming removed 3 bases from V and 7 bases from J; junction bases left unmatched: 5. The CDR3 is made up of 14 amino acids. The V gene's germline CDR1 is SGHTA and CDR2 FQGNSA. CDR3 nucleotides: TGTGCCAGCAGCTTCAGCGGGAAGGTCGGGGAGCTGTTTTTT. It translates to CASSFSGKVGELFF.

This clonotype was counted at least ten times. The chain has TRBV7-9 and TRBJ1-4; D unresolved. Trimming pared 1 base from V and 8 bases from J, leaving 14 bases between. Looked up from germline, CDR1 is SEHNR and CDR2 is FQNEAQ (reference sequence). This CDR3 contains 15 residues. CDR3 residues: CASSLGTPGGEKLFF. The CDR3 bases are TGTGCCAGCAGCTTAGGGACGCCTGGAGGCGAAAAACTGTTTTTT.

This clonotype was recorded many times. The V and J genes are TRBV4-1 and TRBJ2-7; 14 bases are a match to TRBD2. V lost 1 base to trimming and J lost 0 bases; unmatched junction nucleotides: 5. From germline, CDR1 is MGHRA and CDR2 YSYEKL. The CDR3 extends over 18 amino acids. This CDR3 is CASSQVGTSGGSSYEQYF. The DNA for the CDR3 is TGCGCCAGCAGCCAAGTTGGGACTAGCGGGGGAAGCTCCTACGAGCAGTACTTC.

V usage is TRBV29-1 and J usage is TRBJ2-6, with TRBD1 matching over 9 bases. Germline values: CDR1 SQVTM, CDR2 ANQGSEA. The length of the CDR3 is 17 residues. The CDR3 reads CRLSGTGIFSGANVLTF. The CDR3 DNA sequence: TGCAGGCTAAGTGGGACAGGGATATTCTCTGGGGCCAACGTCCTGACTTTC.

In its sample, this clonotype was seen many times. The rearrangement links TRBV5-1 to TRBJ2-5; TRBD2 is a possible D gene (6 bases). V was shortened by 0 bases and J by 4 bases, with 16 bases between the two germline ends. There are 16 residues in the CDR3. From germline, CDR1 is SGHRS and CDR2 YFSETQ. CDR3 nucleotides: TGCGCCAGCAGCTTGGACCCGGGGACTGTCCCAGAGACCCAGTACTTC. Amino acid sequence: CASSLDPGTVPETQYF.

This clonotype has a handful of counts. J is TRBJ2-7 and V is TRBV7-9, with D possibly matching TRBD1 (5 bases). The CDR3 totals 16 residues. V lost 6 bases and J 0 bases, leaving 18 bases between the germline ends. The germline gives CDR1 SEHNR, CDR2 FQNEAQ (reference sequence). The CDR3 bases are TGTGCCAGCAGTTCAAGTGACAGAGTTATCTCCTACGAGCAGTACTTC. Amino acids: CASSSSDRVISYEQYF. Together with reference TRBV7-9 and TRBJ2-7, the CDR3 gives the full variable domain: DTGVSQNPRHKITKRGQNVTFRCDPISEHNRLYWYRQTLGQGPEFLTYFQNEAQLEKSRLLSDRFSAERPKGSFSTLEIQRTEQGDSAMYLCASSSSDRVISYEQYFGPGTRLTVT.